One and the same sample provided the 8 T cell receptor beta chains below, sequenced in a study of cytomegalovirus exposure and HLA in healthy donors. PCR amplification relied on 60 Vbeta primers (plus 13 Jbeta primers). Measured with immunoSEQ multiplex PCR; TCRdb has only the in-frame clones, and not every one. The sample includes approximately 100,000 clones, about 68% of them seen just once. Sequencing was performed on PBMCs. The receptor set was obtained from a male donor in good health and CMV-seropositive.

This chain uses TRBV9 with TRBJ1-3; the D gene is possibly TRBD1 (5 bases). The V and J ends lost 4 bases and 4 bases respectively, with 18 bases between them. Germline lookup yields CDR1 SGDLS and CDR2 YYNGEE. This CDR3 is 16 amino acids long. In DNA, the CDR3 is TGTGCCAGCAGCCTCACCCCCGGGGGGTTCGGAAACACCATATATTTT. Protein product: CASSLTPGGFGNTIYF.

This clone was observed a few times. CDR3 coding DNA: TGTGCCAGCAGCTTAGACAGGGCGTTGGGGAACACTGAAGCTTTCTTT. This gives the protein CASSLDRALGNTEAFF. The V call is TRBV5-6, the J call TRBJ1-1, with TRBD1 identical over 7 bases. V lost 2 bases and J lost 1; bases outside the gene matches: 8. The germline V gene has CDR1 SGHDT and CDR2 YYEEEE. The CDR3 contains 16 residues.

The V and J genes are TRBV12-5 and TRBJ1-2; 8 bases align to TRBD1. V trimming: 2 bases; J trimming: 5 bases; junction bases outside the gene matches: 7. Germline CDR1 is LGHNT and CDR2 is FRNRAP. This CDR3 spans 15 amino acids. The CDR3 DNA follows: TGTGCTAGTGGTTTGTGGGCAGGGGGCTCTTATGGCTACACCTTC. Translated: CASGLWAGGSYGYTF.

This chain links TRBV5-4 with TRBJ2-7; D is possibly TRBD2 (6 bases). There are 16 residues in the CDR3. V lost 3 bases and J lost 5, with 21 bases in between. The germline gives CDR1 SGHNT, CDR2 YYREEE (reference sequence). CDR3 bases: TGTGCCAGCAGCTCTCCACGTGGGGGGAGGATAAACGAGCAGTACTTC. Its translation: CASSSPRGGRINEQYF.

The genes are TRBV11-3 and TRBJ2-3, with 8 bases that match TRBD1. V was clipped by 5 bases and J by 6 bases; unmatched bases: 10. The CDR3 contains 15 residues. Per the germline V gene, CDR1 is SGHNT and CDR2 is YENEEA. In DNA, the CDR3 is TGTGCCAGCAGCCCCCCCCAGGGGGCTTGGGATACGCAGTATTTT. Translated, it gives CASSPPQGAWDTQYF.

The chain carries TRBV15 and TRBJ2-2; weak D call: TRBD2 (5 bases). This CDR3 region has 13 residues. Germline V gene lookup returns CDR1 LNHNV and CDR2 YYDKDF (reference sequence). V shed 3 bases and J shed 6 bases, with 8 bases lying between them. Here the CDR3 reads CATSSVEAGELFF. CDR3 sequence (DNA): TGTGCCACCAGCAGCGTGGAGGCCGGGGAGCTGTTTTTT.

The CDR3 protein is CASSSTGTDTQYF. The CDR3, as DNA: TGTGCCAGCAGTTCGACAGGCACAGATACGCAGTATTTT. The chain is built from TRBV6-5 and TRBJ2-3; perhaps TRBD1 as D (5 bases). Germline V gene data show CDR1 as MNHEY and CDR2 as SVGAGI. CDR3 size: 13 residues. Trimming shortened V by 4 bases and J by 1 base, and 6 bases separated the two germline ends.

The J gene is TRBJ2-3, the V gene TRBV9; TRBD2 might be the D (7 bases). The CDR3 length is 15 residues. V lost 4 bases and J 0 bases, leaving 12 bases between the germline ends. Germline CDR1 is SGDLS and CDR2 is YYNGEE. The CDR3 region is CASSKGGVSTDTQYF. CDR3 in DNA: TGTGCCAGCAGCAAAGGGGGGGTTAGCACAGATACGCAGTATTTT. The whole variable domain, remainder taken from reference TRBV9 and TRBJ2-3, is DSGVTQTPKHLITATGQRVTLRCSPRSGDLSVYWYQQSLDQGLQFLIQYYNGEERAKGNILERFSAQQFPDLHSELNLSSLELGDSALYFCASSKGGVSTDTQYFGPGTRLTVL.